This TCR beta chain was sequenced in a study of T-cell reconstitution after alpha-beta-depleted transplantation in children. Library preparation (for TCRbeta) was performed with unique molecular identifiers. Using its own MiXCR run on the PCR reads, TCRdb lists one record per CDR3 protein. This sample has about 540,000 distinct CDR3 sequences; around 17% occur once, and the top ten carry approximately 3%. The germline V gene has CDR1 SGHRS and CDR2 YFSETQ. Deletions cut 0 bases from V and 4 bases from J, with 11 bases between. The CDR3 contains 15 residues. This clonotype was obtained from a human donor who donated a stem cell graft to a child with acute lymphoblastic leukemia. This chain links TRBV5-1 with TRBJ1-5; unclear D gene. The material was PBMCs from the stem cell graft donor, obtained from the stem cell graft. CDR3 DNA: TGCGCCAGCAGCTTGGCCTACGGGGTAAATCAGCCCCAGCATTTT. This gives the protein CASSLAYGVNQPQHF.